The 8 T cell receptor beta chains below all came from one sample that was sequenced in a study of T-cell reconstitution after alpha-beta-depleted transplantation in children. Unique molecular identifiers were used in preparing the TCRbeta library. Using its own MiXCR run on the PCR reads, TCRdb lists one record per CDR3 protein. The table lists 580,000 or so distinct CDR3 sequences, 23% of them singletons. Sequenced material: PBMCs, mostly from graft donor cells, taken 360 days after TCRalphabeta/CD19-depleted stem cell transplant. Every receptor here comes from a boy under two years old who had a stem cell transplant for acute myeloid leukemia, so the T cells may come from the graft donor.

The genes are TRBV20-1 and TRBJ2-1; a weak D match, TRBD2 (5 bases). V was shortened by 1 base and J by 8 bases, with 9 bases between the two germline ends. CDR3 length equals 12 residues. The V gene's germline CDR1 is DFQATT and CDR2 SNEGSKA (reference sequence). This chain's CDR3 is CSARAGSDEQFF. CDR3 sequence (DNA): TGCAGTGCTAGAGCGGGGTCCGATGAGCAGTTCTTC.

The rearrangement uses TRBV12-3 or TRBV12-4 and TRBJ2-7; perhaps TRBD1 as D (5 bases). The CDR3 consists of 16 residues. The V and J ends lost 6 bases and 1 base respectively, with 19 bases between them. The CDR3 spells CASRQGVLFGSYEQYF. Here the CDR3 DNA reads TGTGCCAGCAGACAAGGGGTCCTTTTTGGGTCCTACGAGCAGTACTTC.

In its sample, this clonotype was seen a few times. The rearrangement joins TRBV20-1 to TRBJ2-7; no reliable D call. The CDR3 loop spans 14 amino acids. V lost 0 bases and J lost 4, with 13 bases in between. Per germline, CDR1 DFQATT and CDR2 SNEGSKA (reference sequence). The CDR3 nucleotides read TGCAGTGCTAGAGATCCCCGGCTACCTTACGAGCAGTACGTC. Protein: CSARDPRLPYEQYV.

The rearrangement uses TRBV13 and TRBJ2-7, with D possibly being TRBD1 (6 bases). Germline values: CDR1 PRHDT, CDR2 FYEKMQ (reference sequence). The CDR3 spans 14 residues. CDR3 sequence: CASSVGRGSQEQYV. The CDR3 region has the DNA TGTGCCAGCAGCGTAGGTAGGGGGTCGCAAGAGCAGTACGTC.

The table lists this clonotype with a few counts. This sequence joins TRBV29-1 and TRBJ2-2, with 10 nucleotides matching TRBD1. Germline V gives CDR1 SQVTM, CDR2 ANQGSEA. The CDR3 contains 14 residues. V lost 6 bases to trimming and J lost 4 bases; unmatched junction nucleotides: 5. The CDR3 loop is CSVLTGGGTGELFF. The CDR3 DNA reads as TGCAGCGTCCTGACAGGGGGCGGCACCGGGGAGCTGTTTTTT.

This clonotype was seen ten or more times. This rearrangement joins TRBV15 to TRBJ2-3; no definite D call. The germline gives CDR1 LNHNV, CDR2 YYDKDF (reference sequence). V was cut by 5 bases and J by 2 bases, with 11 bases left in between. This CDR3 has 14 residues. DNA of the CDR3: TGTGCCACCAGCTGGTCTACCGTCACAGATACGCAGTATTTT. This sequence encodes CATSWSTVTDTQYF.

There are a few counts of this clonotype. The chain couples TRBV12-3 or TRBV12-4 to TRBJ1-4; D unresolved. This CDR3 contains 14 residues. Trimming shortened V by 5 bases and J by 8 bases, and 15 bases separated the two germline ends. CDR3 bases: TGTGCCAGCAGTCCCCGCAACACCGGGGAAAAACTGTTTTTT. As protein: CASSPRNTGEKLFF.

This clonotype occurred many times. J is TRBJ2-3 and V is TRBV20-1; 8 bases are shared with TRBD1. CDR1 DFQATT and CDR2 SNEGSKA come from the germline V gene (reference sequence). Trimming at V came to 5 bases and at J to 2 bases, leaving 9 bases not matched to a gene. This CDR3 comprises 15 residues. CDR3 in DNA: TGCAGTGCTCCGACAGGGGCCAGGGCCACAGATACGCAGTATTTT. This sequence encodes CSAPTGARATDTQYF.